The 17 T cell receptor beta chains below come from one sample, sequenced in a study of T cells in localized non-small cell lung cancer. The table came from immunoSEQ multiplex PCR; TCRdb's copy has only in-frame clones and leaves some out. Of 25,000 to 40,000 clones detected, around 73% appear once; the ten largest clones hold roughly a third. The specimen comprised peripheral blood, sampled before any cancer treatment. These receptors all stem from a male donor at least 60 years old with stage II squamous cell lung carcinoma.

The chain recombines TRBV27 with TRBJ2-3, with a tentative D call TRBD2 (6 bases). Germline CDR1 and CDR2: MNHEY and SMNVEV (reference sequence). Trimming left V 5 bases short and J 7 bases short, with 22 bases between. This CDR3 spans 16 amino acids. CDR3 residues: CASSRGGAGNLYTQYF. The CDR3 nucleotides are TGTGCCAGCAGTCGTGGCGGGGCGGGAAACCTCTATACGCAGTATTTT.

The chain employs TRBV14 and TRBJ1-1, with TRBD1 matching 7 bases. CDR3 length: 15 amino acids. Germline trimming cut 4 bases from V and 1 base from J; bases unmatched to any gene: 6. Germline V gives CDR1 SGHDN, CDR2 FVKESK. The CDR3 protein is CASSPRGATNTEAFF. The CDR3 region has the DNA TGTGCCAGCAGCCCCAGGGGGGCAACGAACACTGAAGCTTTCTTT.

The CDR3 coding sequence is TGTGCCAGCTCACCTCAAGGCCAACAGGGGATGAACACTGAAGCTTTCTTT. Translated, it gives CASSPQGQQGMNTEAFF. The chain is built from TRBV18 and TRBJ1-1; 7 nucleotides match TRBD1. V lost 3 bases to trimming and J lost 0 bases; unmatched junction nucleotides: 10. Germline V gives CDR1 KGHSH, CDR2 LQKENI. The CDR3 runs 17 residues.

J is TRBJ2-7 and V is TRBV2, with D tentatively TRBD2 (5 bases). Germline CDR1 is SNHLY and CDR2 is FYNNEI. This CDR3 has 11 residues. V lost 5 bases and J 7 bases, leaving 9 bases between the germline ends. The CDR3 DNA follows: TGTGCCAGCAGTCCCCAGCGGGAGCAGTACTTC. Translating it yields CASSPQREQYF.

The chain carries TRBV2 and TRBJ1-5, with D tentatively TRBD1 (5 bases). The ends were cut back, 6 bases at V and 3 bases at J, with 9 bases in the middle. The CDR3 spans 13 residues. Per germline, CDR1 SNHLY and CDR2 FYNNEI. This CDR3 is CASRRDVNQPQHF. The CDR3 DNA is TGTGCCAGCAGGAGGGACGTCAATCAGCCCCAGCATTTT.

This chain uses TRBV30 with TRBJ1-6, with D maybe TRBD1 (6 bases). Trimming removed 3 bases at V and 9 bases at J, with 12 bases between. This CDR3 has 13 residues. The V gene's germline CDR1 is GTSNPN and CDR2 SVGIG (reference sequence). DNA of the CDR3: TGTGCCTGGAGCGAGAGGGGGAGTTCACCCCTCCACTTT. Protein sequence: CAWSERGSSPLHF.

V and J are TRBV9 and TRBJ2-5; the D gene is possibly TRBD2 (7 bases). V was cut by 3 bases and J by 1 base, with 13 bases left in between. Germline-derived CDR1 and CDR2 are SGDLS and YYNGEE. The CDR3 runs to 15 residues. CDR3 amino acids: CASSGGGTIQETQYF. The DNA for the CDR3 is TGTGCCAGCAGCGGGGGGGGCACAATCCAAGAGACCCAGTACTTC.

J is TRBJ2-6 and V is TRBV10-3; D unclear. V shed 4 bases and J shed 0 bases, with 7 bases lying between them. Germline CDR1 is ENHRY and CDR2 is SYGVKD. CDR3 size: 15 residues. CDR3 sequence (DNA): TGTGCCATCAGTGGGACGGTCTCTGGGGCCAACGTCCTGACTTTC. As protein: CAISGTVSGANVLTF.

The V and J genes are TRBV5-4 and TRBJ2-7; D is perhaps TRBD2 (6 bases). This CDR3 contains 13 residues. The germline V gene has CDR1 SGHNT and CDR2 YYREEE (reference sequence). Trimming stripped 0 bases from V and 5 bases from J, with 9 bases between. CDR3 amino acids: CASSLGTTDEQYF. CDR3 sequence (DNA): TGTGCCAGCAGCTTGGGGACTACAGACGAGCAGTACTTC.

The CDR3 nucleotides are TGCGCCAGCACTGACCTAGCGGGGACCCTAGGCACAGATACGCAGTATTTT. Translated: CASTDLAGTLGTDTQYF. This chain connects TRBV5-1 to TRBJ2-3; 9 positions match TRBD2. The CDR3 has 17 amino acids. The junction had 12 bases not matched to a gene; V was cut back by 6 bases and J by 1 base. CDR1 is SGHRS, CDR2 YFSETQ, per germline.

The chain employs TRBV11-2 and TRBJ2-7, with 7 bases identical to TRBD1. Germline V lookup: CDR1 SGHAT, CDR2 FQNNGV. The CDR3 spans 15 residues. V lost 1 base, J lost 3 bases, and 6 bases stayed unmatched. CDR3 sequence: CASSLGTGLVYEQYF. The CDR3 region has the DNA TGTGCCAGCAGCTTAGGGACAGGACTGGTCTACGAGCAGTACTTC.

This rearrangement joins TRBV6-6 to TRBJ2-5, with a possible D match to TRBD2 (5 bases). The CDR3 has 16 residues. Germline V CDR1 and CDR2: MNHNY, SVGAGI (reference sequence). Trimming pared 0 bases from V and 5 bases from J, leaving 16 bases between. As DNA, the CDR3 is TGTGCCAGCAGTTACTCGCCGGGGTCCCCACGGGAGACCCAGTACTTC. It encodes CASSYSPGSPRETQYF.

The CDR3 loop is CASGNYQGEKLFF. The CDR3 DNA reads as TGCGCCAGTGGGAACTACCAGGGGGAAAAACTGTTTTTT. The genes are TRBV10-2 and TRBJ1-4, with a tentative D call TRBD1 (6 bases). Trimming shortened V by 9 bases and J by 8 bases, and 16 bases separated the two germline ends. The CDR3 is 13 residues long. Germline V gene data show CDR1 as WSHSY and CDR2 as SAAADI.

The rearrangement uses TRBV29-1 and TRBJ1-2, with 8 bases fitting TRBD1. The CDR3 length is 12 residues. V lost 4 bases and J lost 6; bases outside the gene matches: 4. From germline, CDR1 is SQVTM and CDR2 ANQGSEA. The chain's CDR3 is CSVATGDNGYTF. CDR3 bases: TGCAGCGTTGCGACAGGGGATAATGGCTACACCTTC.

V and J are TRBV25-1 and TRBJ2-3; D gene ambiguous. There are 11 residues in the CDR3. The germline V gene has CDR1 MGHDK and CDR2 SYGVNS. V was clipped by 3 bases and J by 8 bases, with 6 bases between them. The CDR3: CASSEVGTQYF. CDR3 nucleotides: TGTGCCAGCAGTGAGGTTGGTACGCAGTATTTT.

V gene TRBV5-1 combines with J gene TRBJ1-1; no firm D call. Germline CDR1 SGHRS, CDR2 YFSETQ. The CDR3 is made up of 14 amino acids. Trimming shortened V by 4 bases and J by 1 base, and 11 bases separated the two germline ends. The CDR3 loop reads CASSLDGRNTEAFF. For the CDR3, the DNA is TGCGCCAGCAGCCTTGATGGGAGGAACACTGAAGCTTTCTTT.

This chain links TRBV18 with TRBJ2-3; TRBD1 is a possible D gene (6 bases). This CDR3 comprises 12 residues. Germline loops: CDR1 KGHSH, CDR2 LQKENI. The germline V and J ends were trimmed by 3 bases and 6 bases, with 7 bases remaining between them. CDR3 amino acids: CASSPRGDTQYF. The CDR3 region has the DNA TGTGCCAGCTCACCCAGGGGTGATACGCAGTATTTT.